These 10 T cell receptor beta chains were sequenced from one sample in a study of T cells in Graves' hyperthyroidism and ophthalmopathy. Using RNA transcripts as the source, TCR beta CDR3 regions were amplified. The HTBI primer set served for first-round RT-PCR of the TCR CDR3. TCRdb re-analysed the multiplex PCR reads in MiXCR, keeping a single row per CDR3 protein. This sample yields about 550,000 distinct CDR3 sequences, of which under 25% are seen a single time; 26% belongs to the top ten. Sample: blood. The receptors were gathered from a man between 18 and 35 years old with Graves' hyperthyroidism.

Many counts were recorded for this clonotype. This chain links TRBV5-1 with TRBJ1-1, with 9 bases identical to TRBD1. Unmatched junction bases numbered 6, after V lost 4 bases and J lost 2 bases. Germline-derived CDR1 and CDR2 are SGHRS and YFSETQ. The CDR3 covers 15 residues. CDR3 in DNA: TGCGCCAGCAGCCTCAGGACAGGGGACAACACTGAAGCTTTCTTT. Translating gives CASSLRTGDNTEAFF.

There are many counts of this clonotype. This chain joins TRBV6-1 and TRBJ1-2, with TRBD1 matching over 7 bases. Trimming took 0 bases from V and 7 from J; bases not matched to a gene: 11. CDR1 and CDR2 from the germline V gene are MNHNS and SASEGT. The CDR3 covers 16 residues. The CDR3: CASSEAPDRMIGGYTF. DNA of the CDR3: TGTGCCAGCAGTGAAGCGCCGGACAGGATGATCGGTGGCTACACCTTC.

The chain links TRBV4-2 to TRBJ2-7; D is unresolved. Germline CDR1 and CDR2: LGHNA and YNFKEQ. The CDR3 length is 14 residues. Trimming left V 0 bases short and J 0 bases short, with 6 bases between. CDR3 nucleotide sequence: TGTGCCAGCAGCCAAGATTGGTCCTCCTACGAGCAGTACTTC. Protein: CASSQDWSSYEQYF.

This clonotype was seen only once. The chain recombines TRBV15 with TRBJ2-7, with TRBD1 identical over 7 bases. The CDR3 loop spans 14 amino acids. Per the germline V gene, CDR1 is LNHNV and CDR2 is YYDKDF (reference sequence). J lost 5 bases, V lost 0 bases, and 4 bases had no gene match. The CDR3 loop is CATSRDVDRDEQYF. Written as DNA, the CDR3 is TGTGCCACCAGCAGAGACGTCGACAGGGACGAGCAGTACTTC.

This clonotype was picked up many times. This sequence joins TRBV6-1 and TRBJ1-2; D ambiguous. V lost 7 bases, J lost 2 bases, and 11 bases lay in between. The germline gives CDR1 MNHNS, CDR2 SASEGT. The CDR3 is made up of 13 amino acids. DNA of the CDR3: TGTGCCAGCAAAGGAACCACGAACTATGGCTACACCTTC. Its protein is CASKGTTNYGYTF.

This clonotype came up many times. The V and J genes are TRBV10-1 and TRBJ2-5; D unresolved. In germline, CDR1 is WNHNN, CDR2 SYGVQD (reference sequence). CDR3 length: 13 amino acids. V was clipped by 2 bases and J by 1 base, with 5 bases between them. The DNA for the CDR3 is TGCGCCAGCAGTGAGCCACCCCAAGAGACCCAGTACTTC. It codes for CASSEPPQETQYF.

This clonotype came up many times. The chain uses TRBV20-1 and TRBJ1-2, with D perhaps TRBD1 (5 bases). V was trimmed by 0 bases and J by 6 bases, leaving 14 bases between them. Germline CDR1 reads DFQATT; CDR2 reads SNEGSKA (reference sequence). CDR3 length: 14 residues. The CDR3 nucleotides are TGCAGTGCTAGAGATATGAAGACAGAGCATGGCTACACCTTC. Translated, it gives CSARDMKTEHGYTF.

This clonotype turned up a few times. The CDR3 spells CASRRTGGDIQYF. The CDR3 DNA reads as TGTGCCAGCAGAAGGACAGGGGGAGACATTCAGTACTTC. The chain is built from TRBV6-1 and TRBJ2-4; 10 nucleotides align to TRBD1. V shed 6 bases, J shed 8 bases, and the junction held 4 bases outside the gene matches. CDR1 and CDR2 from the germline V gene are MNHNS and SASEGT. The CDR3 is made up of 13 amino acids.

This chain uses TRBV5-1 with TRBJ1-1; 9 bases map to TRBD1. V lost 4 bases, J lost 8 bases, and 12 bases stayed unmatched. CDR3 length: 15 residues. In germline, CDR1 is SGHRS, CDR2 YFSETQ. The CDR3 bases are TGCGCCAGCAGCCAGACCGGGACAGGGTGGACGGAAGCTTTCTTT. Encoded protein: CASSQTGTGWTEAFF.

This clonotype was picked up many times. This chain connects TRBV24-1 to TRBJ1-2, with D possibly TRBD1 on 5 matching bases. The ends were cut back, 8 bases at V and 8 bases at J, with 14 bases in the middle. CDR1 is KGHDR, CDR2 SFDVKD, per germline. CDR3 length equals 12 residues. CDR3 DNA sequence: TGTGCCACCATGGCGGGGGAAGGGGGCTACACCTTC. This gives the protein CATMAGEGGYTF.